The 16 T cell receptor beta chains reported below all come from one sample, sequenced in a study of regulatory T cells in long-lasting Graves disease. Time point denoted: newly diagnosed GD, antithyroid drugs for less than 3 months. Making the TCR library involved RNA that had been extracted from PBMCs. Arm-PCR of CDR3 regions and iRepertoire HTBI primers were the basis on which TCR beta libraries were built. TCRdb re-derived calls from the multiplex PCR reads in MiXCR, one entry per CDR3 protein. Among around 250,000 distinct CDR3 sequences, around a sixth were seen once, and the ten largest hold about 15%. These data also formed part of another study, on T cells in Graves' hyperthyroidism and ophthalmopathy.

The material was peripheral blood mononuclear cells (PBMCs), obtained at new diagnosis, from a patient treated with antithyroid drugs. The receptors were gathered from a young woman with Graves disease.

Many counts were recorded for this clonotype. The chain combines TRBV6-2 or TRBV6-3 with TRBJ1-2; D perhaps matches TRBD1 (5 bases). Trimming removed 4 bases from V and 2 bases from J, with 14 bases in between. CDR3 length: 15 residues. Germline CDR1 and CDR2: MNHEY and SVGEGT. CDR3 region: CASSSPGRKNYGYTF. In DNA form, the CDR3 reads TGTGCCAGCAGTTCCCCGGGACGGAAGAACTATGGCTACACCTTC.

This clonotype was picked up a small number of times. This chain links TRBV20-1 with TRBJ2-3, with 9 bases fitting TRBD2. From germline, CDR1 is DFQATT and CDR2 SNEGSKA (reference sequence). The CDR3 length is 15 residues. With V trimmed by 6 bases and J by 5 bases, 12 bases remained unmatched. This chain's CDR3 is CSAQGGGVILDTQYF. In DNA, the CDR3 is TGCAGTGCCCAGGGCGGGGGGGTGATATTAGATACGCAGTATTTT.

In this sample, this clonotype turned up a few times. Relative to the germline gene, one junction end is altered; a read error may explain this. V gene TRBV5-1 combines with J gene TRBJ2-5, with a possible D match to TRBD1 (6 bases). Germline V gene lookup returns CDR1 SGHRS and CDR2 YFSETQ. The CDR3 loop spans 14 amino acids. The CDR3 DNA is TGCGCCAGCAGTTTGGACAGATCCCAAGAGACCCAGTACTTC. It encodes CASSLDRSQETQYF. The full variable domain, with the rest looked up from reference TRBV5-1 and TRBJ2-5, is KAGVTQTPRYLIKTRGQQVTLSCSPISGHRSVSWYQQTPGQGLQFLFEYFSETQRNKGNFPGRFSGRQFSNSRSEMNVSTLELGDSALYLCASSLDRSQETQYFGPGTRLLVL.

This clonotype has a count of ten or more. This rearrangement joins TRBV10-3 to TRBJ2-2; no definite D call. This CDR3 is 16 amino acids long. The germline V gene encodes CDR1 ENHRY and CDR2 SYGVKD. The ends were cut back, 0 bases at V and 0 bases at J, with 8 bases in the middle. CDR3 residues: CAISESLTPNTGELFF. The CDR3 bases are TGTGCCATCAGTGAGTCGCTGACCCCGAACACCGGGGAGCTGTTTTTT.

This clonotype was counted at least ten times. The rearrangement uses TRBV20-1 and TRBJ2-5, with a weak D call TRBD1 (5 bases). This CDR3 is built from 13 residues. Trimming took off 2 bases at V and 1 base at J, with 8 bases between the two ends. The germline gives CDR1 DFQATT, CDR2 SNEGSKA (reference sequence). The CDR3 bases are TGCAGTGCTAGACGAGACAGCCAAGAGACCCAGTACTTC. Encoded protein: CSARRDSQETQYF.

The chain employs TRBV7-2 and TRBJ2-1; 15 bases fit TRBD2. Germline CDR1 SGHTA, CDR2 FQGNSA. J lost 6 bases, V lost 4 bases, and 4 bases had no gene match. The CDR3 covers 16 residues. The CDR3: CASSSGLAGGSNEQFF. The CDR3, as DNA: TGTGCCAGCAGCTCCGGACTAGCGGGGGGGTCCAATGAGCAGTTCTTC.

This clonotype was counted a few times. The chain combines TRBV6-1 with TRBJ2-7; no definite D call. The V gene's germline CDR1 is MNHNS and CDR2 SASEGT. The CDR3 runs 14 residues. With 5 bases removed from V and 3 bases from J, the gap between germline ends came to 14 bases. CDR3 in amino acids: CASSPTLPGYEQYF. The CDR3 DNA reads TGTGCCAGCAGTCCTACGTTACCAGGCTACGAGCAGTACTTC.

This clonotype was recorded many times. The DNA of the CDR3 is TGCAGTGCCCTGACAGGCGACTATGGCTACACCTTC. Translating gives CSALTGDYGYTF. The V gene is TRBV20-1, the J gene TRBJ1-2; a possible D gene is TRBD1 (6 bases). CDR1 and CDR2 from the germline V gene are DFQATT and SNEGSKA (reference sequence). V shed 6 bases and J shed 3 bases, with 11 bases lying between them. This CDR3 comprises 12 residues.

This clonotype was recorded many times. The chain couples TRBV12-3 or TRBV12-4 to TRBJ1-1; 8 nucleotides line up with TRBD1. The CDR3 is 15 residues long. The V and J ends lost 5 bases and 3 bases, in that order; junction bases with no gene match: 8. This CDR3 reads CASSPWTGRDTEAFF. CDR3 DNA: TGTGCCAGCAGTCCCTGGACAGGGAGGGACACTGAAGCTTTCTTT.

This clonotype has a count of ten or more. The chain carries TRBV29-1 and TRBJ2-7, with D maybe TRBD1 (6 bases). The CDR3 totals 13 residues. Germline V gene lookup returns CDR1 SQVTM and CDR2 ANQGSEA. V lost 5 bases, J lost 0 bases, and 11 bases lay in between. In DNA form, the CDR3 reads TGCAGCGTTAGGGCAGGGGACTCCTACGAGCAGTACTTC. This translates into CSVRAGDSYEQYF.

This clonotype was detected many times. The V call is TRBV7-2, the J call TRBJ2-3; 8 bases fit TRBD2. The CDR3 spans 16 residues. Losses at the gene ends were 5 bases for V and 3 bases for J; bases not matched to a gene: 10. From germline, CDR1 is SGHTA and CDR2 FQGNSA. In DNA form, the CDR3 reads TGTGCCAGCAGCCCCCTCGGGGGGGCCGTAACAGATACGCAGTATTTT. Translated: CASSPLGGAVTDTQYF.

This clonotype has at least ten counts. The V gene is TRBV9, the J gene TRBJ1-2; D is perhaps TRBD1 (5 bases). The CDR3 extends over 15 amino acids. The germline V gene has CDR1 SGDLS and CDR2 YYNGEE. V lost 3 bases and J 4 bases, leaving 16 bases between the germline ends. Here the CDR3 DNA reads TGTGCCAGCAGCGCCTCCTCGGGGGGTGTCTATGGCTACACCTTC. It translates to CASSASSGGVYGYTF.

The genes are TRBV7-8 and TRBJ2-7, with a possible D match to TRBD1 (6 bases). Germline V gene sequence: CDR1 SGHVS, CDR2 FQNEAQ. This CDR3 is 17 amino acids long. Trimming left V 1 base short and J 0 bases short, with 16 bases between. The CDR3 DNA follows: TGTGCCAGCAGCTTAGTCTCAGCAGGGGATTACTCCTACGAGCAGTACTTC. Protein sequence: CASSLVSAGDYSYEQYF.

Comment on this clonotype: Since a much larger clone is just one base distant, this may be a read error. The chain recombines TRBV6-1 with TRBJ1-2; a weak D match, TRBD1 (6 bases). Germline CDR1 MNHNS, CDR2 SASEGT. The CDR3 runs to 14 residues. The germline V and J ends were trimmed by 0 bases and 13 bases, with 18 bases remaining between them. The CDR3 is CASSEAKARRTVTF. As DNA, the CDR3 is TGTGCCAGCAGTGAAGCGAAGGCAAGGCGGACAGTCACCTTC.

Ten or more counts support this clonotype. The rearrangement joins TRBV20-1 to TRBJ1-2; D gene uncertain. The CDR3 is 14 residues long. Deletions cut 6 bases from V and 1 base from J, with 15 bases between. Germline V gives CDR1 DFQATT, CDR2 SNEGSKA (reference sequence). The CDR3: CSAIILRGNYGYTF. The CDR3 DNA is TGCAGTGCCATTATACTCCGGGGTAACTATGGCTACACCTTC.

The DNA of the CDR3 is TGCAGTGCTAGAGTTTACCCTAGCGAAGGTTTTGACTACGAGCAGTACTTC. Its translation: CSARVYPSEGFDYEQYF. V gene TRBV20-1 combines with J gene TRBJ2-7, with D perhaps TRBD2 (6 bases). V dropped 1 base and J dropped 3 bases, with 22 bases sitting between them. Germline V CDR1 and CDR2: DFQATT, SNEGSKA (reference sequence). The CDR3 is 17 residues long.